This T cell receptor beta chain emerged from a study of shared clonotypes between healthy human individuals. There are 15 residues in the CDR3. Germline V CDR1 and CDR2: LNHNV, YYDKDF (reference sequence). The ends lost 3 bases at V and 1 base at J; junction bases unmatched: 2. Each replicate PCR on the sorted subsets used roughly 200 ng DNA (around 30,000 T cell genomes). Assay: immunoSEQ multiplex PCR; the TCRdb copy retains only in-frame clones and omits some. Among 2 million to 3 million clones, 93% were seen once, and the ten largest hold around 0.4%. V gene TRBV15 combines with J gene TRBJ2-2; 7 bases are shared with TRBD1. The receptor was derived from a man younger than 30 in good health. Some clones in this sample may be carry-over from other donors' samples. Specimen: naive CD4+ T cells from PBMCs. Subset denoted: CD45RA+ positively selected. The CDR3 nucleotides are TGTGCCACCAGCAGGGGACAGAAGAACACCGGGGAGCTGTTTTTT. It specifies CATSRGQKNTGELFF.